The rows below give T cell receptor beta chains drawn from one sample of a study of T cell changes during pregnancy in multiple sclerosis. Clones were sequenced by immunoSEQ multiplex PCR, and TCRdb holds only the in-frame ones, with some missing. The sample lists approximately 92,000 clones; about 92% were seen once. The sequenced sample was peripheral blood, obtained in the first trimester of pregnancy. The receptors originated from a female donor with multiple sclerosis, enrolled in a pregnancy study. CDR3s leave out the opening cysteine and the closing phenylalanine or tryptophan. D genes are given only for firm matches. Size is stated for part of the rows, as once, few or many counts, or as a class when the clone is expanded.

clone size	J gene	V gene	D gene	CDR3 protein
.	TRBJ2-7	TRBV2	TRBD2	ASRGLAVLSAYEQY
.	TRBJ1-1	TRBV28	.	ASSFGEINTEAF
.	TRBJ2-3	TRBV5-1	.	ASSYGNPSTDTQY
.	TRBJ2-1	TRBV19	TRBD2	ATSGTTYNEQF
.	TRBJ2-7	TRBV29-1	TRBD1	SVGGVVGTGGDEQY
.	TRBJ2-3	TRBV5-1	TRBD1	ASGTGTTDTQY
.	TRBJ2-7	TRBV5-1	TRBD2	ASSQASGSMGEQY
.	TRBJ2-7	TRBV28	.	ASRFFGREYEQY
.	TRBJ1-5	TRBV7-6	TRBD1	ASSLRGGDQPQH
once	TRBJ2-1	TRBV7-6	TRBD2	ASRATVAGSSYNEQF
.	TRBJ1-1	TRBV5-1	.	ASSVTGRNTEAF
once	TRBJ1-2	TRBV10-3	TRBD1	AISELVQGGYGYT
.	TRBJ2-1	TRBV13	TRBD2	ASSLAGVSYNEQF
.	TRBJ2-5	TRBV9	.	ASSGSGAQETQY
.	TRBJ1-1	TRBV25-1	.	ARSVTSEAF
once	TRBJ2-7	TRBV28	.	ASSPPRGTLTYEQY
.	TRBJ2-7	TRBV7-6	TRBD2	ASSAILAGGPAEQY
once	TRBJ2-3	TRBV6-5	TRBD2	ASSLAGFTDTQY
.	TRBJ2-3	TRBV28	.	ASSPGYHTQY
.	TRBJ1-2	TRBV11-2	TRBD1	ASSTPGRGHRANYGYT
.	TRBJ2-1	TRBV9	.	ASSVRSGRGLYNEQF
.	TRBJ1-2	TRBV4-1	.	ASSLTTGGNYGYT
.	TRBJ2-3	TRBV9	TRBD2	ASTLSGRYADTQY
once	TRBJ1-5	TRBV19	.	ASSRGGAGNQPQH